This T cell receptor (beta chain) was captured by sequencing in a study of cytomegalovirus exposure and HLA in healthy donors. Study-wide background: Roughly 180 million T cells yielded approximately 100 million unique TCR beta sequences, as an earlier analysis found. Regarding the study as a whole: High specificity and sensitivity for cytomegalovirus status were reported for the classifier. It is likely that the observed cluster of highly shared sequence variants was a sequencing artifact. In a later analysis, DRB1 alleles had the most associated TCRs; HLA-C alleles the fewest.

Primers included in the PCR were 60 Vbeta and 13 Jbeta primers. Sequencing used immunoSEQ multiplex PCR; TCRdb keeps in-frame clones, though not all of them. Among more than 110,000 clones listed, about four fifths were seen once. This CDR3 spans 11 amino acids. Germline V lookup: CDR1 KGHSH, CDR2 LQKENI. Trimming removed 4 bases from V and 10 bases from J, with 8 bases in between. In the case of this clone: What it binds is not known.

This chain uses TRBV18 with TRBJ2-1, with D unclear. This receptor was obtained from a man aged 25-40 years in good health and CMV-seronegative. Sequencing was done on a sample of PBMCs. Written as DNA, the CDR3 is TGTGCCAGCTCACGACTTCAGGAGCAGTTCTTC. This encodes CASSRLQEQFF.